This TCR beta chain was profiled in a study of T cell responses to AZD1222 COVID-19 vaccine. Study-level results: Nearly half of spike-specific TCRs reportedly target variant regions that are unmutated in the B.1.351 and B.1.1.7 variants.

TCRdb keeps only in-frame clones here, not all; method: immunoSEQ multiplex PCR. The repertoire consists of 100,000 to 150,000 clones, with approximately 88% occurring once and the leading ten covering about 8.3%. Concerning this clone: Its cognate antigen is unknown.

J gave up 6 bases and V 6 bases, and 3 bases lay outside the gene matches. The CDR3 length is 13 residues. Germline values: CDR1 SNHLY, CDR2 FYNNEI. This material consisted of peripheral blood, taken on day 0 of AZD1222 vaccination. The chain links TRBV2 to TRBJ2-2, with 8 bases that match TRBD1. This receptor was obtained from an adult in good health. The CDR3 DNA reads TGTGCCAGCAGGGACAGGGCCGCCGGGGAGCTGTTTTTT. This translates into CASRDRAAGELFF.